A single sample is the source of the 14 T cell receptor beta chains below, sequenced in a study of blood T cell repertoires in COVID-19. Sequencing used immunoSEQ multiplex PCR; TCRdb keeps in-frame clones, though not all of them. The table lists about 180,000 clones, roughly four fifths of them singletons, with 6.5% to 8.5% in the top ten. The material sequenced was peripheral blood. The receptors shown here come from a human donor in a cohort sampled during active COVID-19.

This sequence joins TRBV5-1 and TRBJ1-2; weak D call: TRBD1 (5 bases). Trimming cost V 0 bases and J 4 bases, with 13 bases left between them. CDR3 length: 15 residues. Germline assignment: CDR1 SGHRS and CDR2 YFSETQ. CDR3 loop: CASSLEGNLPYGYTF. The CDR3, as DNA: TGCGCCAGCAGCTTGGAGGGGAACTTACCCTATGGCTACACCTTC.

This clone showed up just once. V usage is TRBV9 and J usage is TRBJ2-3; 10 bases align to TRBD2. The CDR3 is made up of 16 amino acids. Trimming removed 4 bases from V and 5 bases from J; junction bases left unmatched: 10. CDR1 and CDR2 (germline): SGDLS, YYNGEE. CDR3 bases: TGTGCCAGCAGCCGGGGAAGCGGGGGGGCCGGAGATACGCAGTATTTT. The encoded protein is CASSRGSGGAGDTQYF.

This clone has a handful of counts. The V call is TRBV9, the J call TRBJ1-4; D is unresolved. The V gene lost 0 bases and the J gene lost 7 bases, with 7 bases spanning the gap. The CDR3 extends over 13 amino acids. Germline CDR1 is SGDLS and CDR2 is YYNGEE. CDR3 coding DNA: TGTGCCAGCAGCGTAGGAGGGAGTGAAAAACTGTTTTTT. This sequence encodes CASSVGGSEKLFF.

This rearrangement joins TRBV3-1 (or the pseudogene TRBV3-2) to TRBJ2-1; the match to TRBD2 covers 10 bases. The CDR3 is made up of 15 amino acids. V dropped 1 base and J dropped 7; count of bases not matched to a gene: 4. CDR1 is LGHDT, CDR2 YNNKEL, per germline (reference sequence). The DNA for the CDR3 is TGTGCCAGCAGCCAAGGAACTAGCGGGGCGAATGAGCAGTTCTTC. Its protein product is CASSQGTSGANEQFF.

V and J are TRBV2 and TRBJ1-6; D possibly corresponds to TRBD1 (5 bases). The germline gives CDR1 SNHLY, CDR2 FYNNEI. The ends were cut back, 5 bases at V and 2 bases at J, with 10 bases in the middle. The CDR3 has 15 residues. CDR3: CASSPGRAYNSPLHF. The CDR3 coding sequence is TGTGCCAGCAGTCCAGGGAGGGCCTATAATTCACCCCTCCACTTT.

This chain links TRBV13 with TRBJ2-1; 10 nucleotides match TRBD2. V was pared by 4 bases and J by 0 bases, with 6 bases of the junction left unmatched. The germline gives CDR1 PRHDT, CDR2 FYEKMQ (reference sequence). The CDR3 loop spans 17 amino acids. In nucleotides, the CDR3 is TGTGCCAGCAGCTCTAGCGGGGGTATGATCTCCTACAATGAGCAGTTCTTC. The encoded protein is CASSSSGGMISYNEQFF.

This clone was seen only once. V and J are TRBV30 and TRBJ1-2, with 10 bases aligning to TRBD1. The CDR3 contains 13 residues. The germline V gene encodes CDR1 GTSNPN and CDR2 SVGIG (reference sequence). After removal of 5 bases from V and 4 bases from J, the junction contained 4 bases not matched to a gene. CDR3 DNA sequence: TGTGCCTGGGGGACAGGGGTAGGCTATGGCTACACCTTC. Translation gives CAWGTGVGYGYTF. The whole variable domain, remainder taken from reference TRBV30 and TRBJ1-2, is SQTIHQWPATLVQPVGSPLSLECTVEGTSNPNLYWYRQAAGRGLQLLFYSVGIGQISSEVPQNLSASRPQDRQFILSSKKLLLSDSGFYLCAWGTGVGYGYTFGSGTRLTVV.

This chain uses TRBV2 with TRBJ2-1; TRBD1 might be the D (6 bases). Germline CDR1 is SNHLY and CDR2 is FYNNEI. V shed 4 bases and J shed 4 bases, with 11 bases lying between them. CDR3 length: 14 residues. CDR3 region: CASSVWTVYNEQFF. The CDR3, as DNA: TGTGCCAGCAGTGTTTGGACAGTTTACAATGAGCAGTTCTTC.

The V gene is TRBV29-1, the J gene TRBJ2-4, with a possible D match to TRBD1 (7 bases). V was trimmed by 6 bases and J by 6 bases, leaving 15 bases between them. Germline V gives CDR1 SQVTM, CDR2 ANQGSEA. This CDR3 spans 13 amino acids. As DNA, the CDR3 is TGCAGCGTCTCCCACCAGGGGGGAAACATTCAGTACTTC. As protein: CSVSHQGGNIQYF. The full variable domain, with the rest looked up from reference TRBV29-1 and TRBJ2-4, is SAVISQKPSRDICQRGTSLTIQCQVDSQVTMMFWYRQQPGQSLTLIATANQGSEATYESGFVIDKFPISRPNLTFSTLTVSNMSPEDSSIYLCSVSHQGGNIQYFGAGTRLSVL.

V and J are TRBV15 and TRBJ2-1; 8 bases are a match to TRBD2. V trimming: 5 bases; J trimming: 7 bases; junction bases outside the gene matches: 7. Per the germline V gene, CDR1 is LNHNV and CDR2 is YYDKDF (reference sequence). The CDR3 contains 14 residues. The DNA of the CDR3 is TGTGCCACCAGCCTTATGCGGGGGGATAATGAGCAGTTCTTC. Protein: CATSLMRGDNEQFF. Supplemented by reference TRBV15 and TRBJ2-1, the full variable domain reads DAMVIQNPRYQVTQFGKPVTLSCSQTLNHNVMYWYQQKSSQAPKLLFHYYDKDFNNEADTPDNFQSRRPNTSFCFLDIRSPGLGDTAMYLCATSLMRGDNEQFFGPGTRLTVL.

There are a few counts of this clone. V and J are TRBV5-8 and TRBJ1-5; 9 bases map to TRBD1. J was trimmed by 3 bases and V by 4 bases; bases with no gene match: 8. The germline CDR1 and CDR2 sequences are SGHTS and YDEGEE. The CDR3 contains 16 residues. CDR3 in DNA: TGTGCCAGCAGCGTCGGGGACAGGGCAGACAATCAGCCCCAGCATTTT. It codes for CASSVGDRADNQPQHF.

The V gene is TRBV19, the J gene TRBJ1-2, with D perhaps TRBD1 (6 bases). The CDR3 covers 14 residues. With 4 bases removed from V and 7 bases from J, the gap between germline ends came to 16 bases. Germline V gene sequence: CDR1 LNHDA, CDR2 SQIVND (reference sequence). CDR3 sequence: CASSTNRQAPGYTF. In nucleotides, the CDR3 is TGTGCCAGTAGTACCAATCGACAGGCTCCTGGCTACACCTTC.

This clone showed up just a few times. The J gene is TRBJ2-7, the V gene TRBV11-2, with D perhaps matching TRBD1 (5 bases). CDR1 is SGHAT, CDR2 FQNNGV, per germline. The germline V and J ends were trimmed by 5 bases and 3 bases, with 11 bases remaining between them. This CDR3 contains 13 residues. The CDR3 is CASSLTGHYEQYF. CDR3 DNA sequence: TGTGCCAGCAGCCTAACCGGACACTACGAGCAGTACTTC.

The chain recombines TRBV7-9 with TRBJ1-1; D remains ambiguous. In germline, CDR1 is SEHNR, CDR2 FQNEAQ (reference sequence). This CDR3 contains 15 residues. Trimming took 4 bases from V and 1 from J, leaving 13 bases between them. This CDR3 is CASSYYGKKNTEAFF. The CDR3 coding sequence is TGTGCCAGCAGCTATTACGGGAAAAAGAACACTGAAGCTTTCTTT.